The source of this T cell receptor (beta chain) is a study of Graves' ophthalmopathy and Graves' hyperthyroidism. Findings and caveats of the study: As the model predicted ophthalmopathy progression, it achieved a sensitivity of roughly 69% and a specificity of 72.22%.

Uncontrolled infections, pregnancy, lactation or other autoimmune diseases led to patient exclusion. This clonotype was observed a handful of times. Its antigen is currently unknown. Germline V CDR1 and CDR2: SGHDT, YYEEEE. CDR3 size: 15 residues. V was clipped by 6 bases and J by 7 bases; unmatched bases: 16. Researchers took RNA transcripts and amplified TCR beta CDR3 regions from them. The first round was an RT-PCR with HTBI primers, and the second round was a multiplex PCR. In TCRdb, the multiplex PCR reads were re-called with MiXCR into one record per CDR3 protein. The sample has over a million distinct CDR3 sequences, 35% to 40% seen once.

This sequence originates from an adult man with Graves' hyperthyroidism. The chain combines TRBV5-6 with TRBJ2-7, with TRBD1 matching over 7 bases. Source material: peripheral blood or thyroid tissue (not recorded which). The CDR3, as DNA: TGTGCCAGCATCAACCGGGACAGCTATCTACGGGAGCAGTACTTC. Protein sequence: CASINRDSYLREQYF.